The clone carrying this TCR beta chain was seen repeatedly, ten times or more. The V segment lost 4 bases and the J segment 0 bases; nucleotides outside the gene matches: 1. Germline CDR1 and CDR2: LNHDA and SQIVND (reference sequence). The CDR3 loop spans 15 amino acids. This specimen comes from a study of blood T cell repertoires in COVID-19. This table comes from immunoSEQ multiplex PCR, and its TCRdb copy is limited to in-frame clones, with some not included. Found here are 390,000 or so clones, around four fifths of them singletons; the top ten hold approximately 5%. Sequencing input: PBMCs or T cells enriched from blood (not recorded which). The receptor was isolated from a woman in her fifties or sixties who had recovered from COVID-19. The chain couples TRBV19 to TRBJ1-3, with 9 bases fitting TRBD1. The CDR3 region is CASSRGQGSGNTIYF. CDR3 DNA: TGTGCCAGTAGTAGGGGACAGGGCTCTGGAAACACCATATATTTT. Full variable domain (rest looked up from reference TRBV19 and TRBJ1-3): DGGITQSPKYLFRKEGQNVTLSCEQNLNHDAMYWYRQDPGQGLRLIYYSQIVNDFQKGDIAEGYSVSREKKESFPLTVTSAQKNPTAFYLCASSRGQGSGNTIYFGEGSWLTVV.